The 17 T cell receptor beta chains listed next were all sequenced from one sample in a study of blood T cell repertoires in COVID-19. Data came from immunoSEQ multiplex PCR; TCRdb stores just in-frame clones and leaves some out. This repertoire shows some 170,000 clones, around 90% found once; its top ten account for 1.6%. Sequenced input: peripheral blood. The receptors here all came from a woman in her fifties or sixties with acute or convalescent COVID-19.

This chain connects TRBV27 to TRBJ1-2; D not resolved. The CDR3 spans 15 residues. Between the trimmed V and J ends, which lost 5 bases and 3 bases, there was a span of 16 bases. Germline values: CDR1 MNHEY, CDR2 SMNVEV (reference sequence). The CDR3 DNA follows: TGTGCCAGCAGTCCGAGAACTCAGGCCCACTATGGCTACACCTTC. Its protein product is CASSPRTQAHYGYTF.

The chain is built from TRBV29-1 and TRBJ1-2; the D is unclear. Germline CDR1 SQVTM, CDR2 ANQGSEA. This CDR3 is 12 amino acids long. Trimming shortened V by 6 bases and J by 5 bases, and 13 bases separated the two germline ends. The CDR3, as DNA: TGCAGCGTGTGGCGGCGGGAGTATGGCTACACCTTC. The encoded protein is CSVWRREYGYTF.

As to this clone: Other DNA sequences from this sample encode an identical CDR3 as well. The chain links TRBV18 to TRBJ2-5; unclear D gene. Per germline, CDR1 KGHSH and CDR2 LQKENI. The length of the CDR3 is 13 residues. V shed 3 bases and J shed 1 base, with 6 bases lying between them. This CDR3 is CASSPAPQETQYF. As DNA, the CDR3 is TGTGCCAGCTCACCGGCACCCCAAGAGACCCAGTACTTC.

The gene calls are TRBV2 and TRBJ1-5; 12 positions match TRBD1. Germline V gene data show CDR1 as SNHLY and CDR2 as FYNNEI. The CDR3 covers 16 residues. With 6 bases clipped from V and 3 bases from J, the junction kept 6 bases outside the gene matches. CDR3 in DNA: TGTGCCAGCAGAGACGGGACAGGGGGCCCCAATCAGCCCCAGCATTTT. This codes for CASRDGTGGPNQPQHF.

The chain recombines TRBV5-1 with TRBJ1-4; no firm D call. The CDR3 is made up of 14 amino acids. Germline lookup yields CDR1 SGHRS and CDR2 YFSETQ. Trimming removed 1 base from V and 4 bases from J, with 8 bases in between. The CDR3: CASSLKGGNEKLFF. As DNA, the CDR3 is TGCGCCAGCAGCTTGAAAGGAGGTAATGAAAAACTGTTTTTT.

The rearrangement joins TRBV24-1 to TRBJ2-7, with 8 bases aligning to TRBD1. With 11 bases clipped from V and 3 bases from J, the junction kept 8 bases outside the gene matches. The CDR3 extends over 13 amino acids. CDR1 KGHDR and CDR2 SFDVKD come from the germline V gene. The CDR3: CAIHRDRIYEQYF. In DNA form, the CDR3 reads TGTGCCATCCATCGGGACAGGATCTACGAGCAGTACTTC.

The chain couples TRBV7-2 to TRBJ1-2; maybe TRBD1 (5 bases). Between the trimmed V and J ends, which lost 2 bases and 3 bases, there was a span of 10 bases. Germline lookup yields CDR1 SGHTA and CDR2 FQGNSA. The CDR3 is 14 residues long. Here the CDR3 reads CASSLTRADYGYTF. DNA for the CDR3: TGTGCCAGCAGCTTAACCAGGGCTGACTATGGCTACACCTTC.

The chain's CDR3 is CASSRSEGATGELFF. The CDR3 DNA is TGTGCCAGTAGCCGATCGGAGGGGGCAACCGGGGAGCTGTTTTTT. This chain links TRBV19 with TRBJ2-2, with D perhaps matching TRBD1 (7 bases). The CDR3 is made up of 15 amino acids. Germline V lookup: CDR1 LNHDA, CDR2 SQIVND (reference sequence). V was pared by 6 bases and J by 5 bases, with 16 bases between.

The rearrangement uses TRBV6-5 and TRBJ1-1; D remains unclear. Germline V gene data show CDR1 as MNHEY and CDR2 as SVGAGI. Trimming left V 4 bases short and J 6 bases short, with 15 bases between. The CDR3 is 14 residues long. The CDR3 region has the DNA TGTGCCAGCAGTTTCGACCGTAGGAGGGCTGAAGCTTTCTTT. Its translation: CASSFDRRRAEAFF.

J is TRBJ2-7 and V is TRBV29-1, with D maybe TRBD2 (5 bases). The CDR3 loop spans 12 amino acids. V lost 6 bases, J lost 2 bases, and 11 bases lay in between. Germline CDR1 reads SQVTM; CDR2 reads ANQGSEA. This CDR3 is CSVRGSPYEQYF. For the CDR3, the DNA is TGCAGCGTCCGAGGGTCCCCCTACGAGCAGTACTTC.

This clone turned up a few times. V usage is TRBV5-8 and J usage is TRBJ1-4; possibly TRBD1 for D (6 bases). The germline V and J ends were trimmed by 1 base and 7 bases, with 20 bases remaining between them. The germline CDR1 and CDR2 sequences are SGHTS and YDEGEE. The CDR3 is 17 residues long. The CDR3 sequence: CASSLWGRGGIGEKLFF. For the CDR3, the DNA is TGTGCCAGCAGCTTGTGGGGGCGCGGCGGTATCGGTGAAAAACTGTTTTTT.

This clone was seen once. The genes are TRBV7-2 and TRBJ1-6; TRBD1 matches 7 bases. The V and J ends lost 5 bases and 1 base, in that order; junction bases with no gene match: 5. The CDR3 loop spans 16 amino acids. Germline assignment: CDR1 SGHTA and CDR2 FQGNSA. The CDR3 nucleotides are TGTGCCAGCAGCCCAGGGGGGAGATCCTATAATTCACCCCTCCACTTT. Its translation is CASSPGGRSYNSPLHF.

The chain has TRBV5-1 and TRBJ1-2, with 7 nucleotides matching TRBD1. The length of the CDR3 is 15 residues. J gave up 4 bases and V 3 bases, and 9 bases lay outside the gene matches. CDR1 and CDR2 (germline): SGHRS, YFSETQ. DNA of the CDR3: TGCGCCAGCAGCTCCGGGGACAGCTGGCCCTATGGCTACACCTTC. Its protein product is CASSSGDSWPYGYTF.

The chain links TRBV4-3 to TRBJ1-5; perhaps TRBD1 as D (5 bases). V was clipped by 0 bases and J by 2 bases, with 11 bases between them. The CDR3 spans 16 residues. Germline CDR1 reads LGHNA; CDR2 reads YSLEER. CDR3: CASSQDRGLGNQPQHF. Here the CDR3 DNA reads TGCGCCAGCAGCCAAGATAGGGGCTTGGGCAATCAGCCCCAGCATTTT.

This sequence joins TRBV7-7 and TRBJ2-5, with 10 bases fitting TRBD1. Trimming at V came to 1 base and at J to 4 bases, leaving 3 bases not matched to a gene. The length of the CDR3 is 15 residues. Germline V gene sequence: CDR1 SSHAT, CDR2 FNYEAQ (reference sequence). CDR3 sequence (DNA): TGTGCCAGCAGCTTAGGACAGGGGGCGTTAGAGACCCAGTACTTC. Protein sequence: CASSLGQGALETQYF.

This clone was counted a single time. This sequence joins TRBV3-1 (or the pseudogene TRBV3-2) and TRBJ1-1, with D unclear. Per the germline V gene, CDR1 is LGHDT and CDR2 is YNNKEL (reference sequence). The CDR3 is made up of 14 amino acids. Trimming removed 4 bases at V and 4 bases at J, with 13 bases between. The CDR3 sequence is CASSLRREGTEAFF. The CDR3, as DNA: TGTGCCAGCAGCCTCAGGAGGGAGGGCACTGAAGCTTTCTTT.

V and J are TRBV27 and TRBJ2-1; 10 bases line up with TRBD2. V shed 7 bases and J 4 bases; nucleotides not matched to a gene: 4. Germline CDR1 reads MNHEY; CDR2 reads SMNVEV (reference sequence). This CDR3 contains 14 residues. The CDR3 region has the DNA TGTGCCAGCACAGGGACTAGCGCTTACAATGAGCAGTTCTTC. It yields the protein CASTGTSAYNEQFF.